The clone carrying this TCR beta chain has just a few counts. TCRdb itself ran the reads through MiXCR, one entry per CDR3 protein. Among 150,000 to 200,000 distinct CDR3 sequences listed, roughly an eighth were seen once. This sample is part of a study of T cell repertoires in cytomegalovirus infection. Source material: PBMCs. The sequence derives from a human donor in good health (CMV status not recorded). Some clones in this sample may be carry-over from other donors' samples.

The CDR3 coding sequence is TGCAGCGTTGAAGATCCTGGGGGAAGCTATTCCCAGCAGTTCTTC. This sequence encodes CSVEDPGGSYSQQFF. The V call is TRBV29-1, the J call TRBJ2-1; D may match TRBD1 or TRBD2 (5 bases each). The CDR3 length is 15 residues. Germline CDR1 is SQVTM and CDR2 is ANQGSEA. The V end was cut by 0 bases, the J end by 11 bases, with 20 bases between.